This TCR beta chain was recovered during a study of identical twins. TCRdb re-derived calls from the 5' RACE reads in MiXCR, one entry per CDR3 protein. The top ten clones hold about 2.7% of a sample with a few hundred thousand distinct CDR3 sequences, roughly 26% of them seen once. This clonotype has more than one count but fewer than ten. Its antigen is unidentified. General observations from the study: Carriage of fewer insertions was seen in abundant cord blood beta clonotypes, whereas memory repertoires showed none. Out-of-frame beta chain sequences displayed weaker excess sharing between twins.

V gave up 3 bases and J gave up 6 bases, with 18 bases separating them. There are 14 residues in the CDR3. The germline V gene encodes CDR1 DFQATT and CDR2 SNEGSKA (reference sequence). The same data also went into a second study, on T cells expressing NK-cell markers. Per that paper: Among four donors, these clonotypes also ranked first in the CD3+CD56-NKG2C+ fraction.

The sequenced sample was CD4+ T cells sorted from blood. The V and J genes are TRBV20-1 and TRBJ2-7; D is ambiguous. The sequence was obtained from a woman between 18 and 29 years old in good health. In DNA, the CDR3 is TGCAGTGCTAGCGCCGGAGAATTGGGGTCCGAGCAGTACTTC. This sequence encodes CSASAGELGSEQYF.